This T cell receptor beta chain was recorded in a study of T cells expressing NK-cell markers. TCRdb reanalyzed the 5' RACE reads, giving one entry per CDR3 protein sequence and no DNA. The data include approximately 150,000 distinct CDR3 sequences; the top ten clones carry roughly an eighth. Germline V gene sequence: CDR1 LNHDA, CDR2 SQIVND (reference sequence). The length of the CDR3 is 13 residues. The sequencing sample was made of blood T cells: a sorted CD56 or NKG2C T cell subset, CD4+ or CD8+ T cells, or bulk PBMC T cells (not recorded which). The receptor was derived from a man aged 18 to 35 in good health. This chain links TRBV19 with TRBJ2-2; as DNA is missing, the TRBD1 call by TCRdb cannot be tested. Here the CDR3 reads CASSARYGGELFF.